This T cell receptor (beta chain) was obtained from a study of regulatory T cells in long-lasting Graves disease. Building of the TCR beta libraries involved iRepertoire HTBI primers and Arm-PCR of CDR3 regions. Each CDR3 protein gets one entry after TCRdb re-called the multiplex PCR reads with MiXCR. This table has roughly 350,000 distinct CDR3 sequences, around 16% appearing once. This clonotype was seen only a few times. Antigen unknown. The V gene's germline CDR1 is LNHDA and CDR2 SQIVND (reference sequence). This CDR3 is 14 amino acids long. V lost 3 bases and J lost 3, with 9 bases in between. Time point described: newly diagnosed GD, antithyroid drugs for less than 3 months. PBMC-extracted RNA yielded the TCR library. Study-level points and caveats: Persistent disease preferred TRBV28, TRBJ1-2 and TRBJ2-5; new disease, TRBV20-1 and TRBJ2-1.

These data are also associated with another study on T cells in Graves' hyperthyroidism and ophthalmopathy. This second study says: Hyperthyroidism was newly diagnosed in patients aged 18 to 65 (duration under 2 months).

The specimen was peripheral blood mononuclear cells (PBMCs), collected at new diagnosis, from a patient treated with antithyroid drugs. The TCR sequence derives from a woman between 18 and 29 years old with Graves disease. The chain carries TRBV19 and TRBJ1-5, with TRBD1 as a possible D gene (5 bases). CDR3 protein: CASSIPGINQPQHF. DNA for the CDR3: TGTGCCAGTAGTATCCCAGGGATCAATCAGCCCCAGCATTTT.